The text below deals with one T cell receptor (beta chain). The antigen remains unidentified. This entry comes from a study of T cell responses to AZD1222 COVID-19 vaccine. Study-wide findings and caveats: Donors were largely white British and mainly female; clonal diversity was possibly underestimated. Reportedly, close to half of spike-specific TCRs are directed against unmutated variant regions. Two AZD1222 doses significantly raised spike-specific TCR breadth and depth over controls. Dominant CD4 TCR responses targeted spike regions 160-218 and 743-854.

This CDR3 comprises 14 residues. Trimming took 2 bases from V and 3 from J, leaving 8 bases between them. The germline V gene encodes CDR1 SGHRS and CDR2 YFSETQ. Some clones are missing from TCRdb's copy, which holds only in-frame ones; the method was immunoSEQ multiplex PCR. The sample comprises more than 95,000 clones, 80% to 90% of which are singletons, and over 5.5% rests with the top ten. The starting material was peripheral blood, obtained on day 0 of AZD1222 vaccination. V is TRBV5-1 and J is TRBJ1-4; D possibly corresponds to TRBD1 (6 bases). The clonotype was recovered from an adult in good health. The CDR3 DNA is TGCGCCAGCAGCTTCGAGGGGGCTAATGAAAAACTGTTTTTT. This gives the protein CASSFEGANEKLFF.